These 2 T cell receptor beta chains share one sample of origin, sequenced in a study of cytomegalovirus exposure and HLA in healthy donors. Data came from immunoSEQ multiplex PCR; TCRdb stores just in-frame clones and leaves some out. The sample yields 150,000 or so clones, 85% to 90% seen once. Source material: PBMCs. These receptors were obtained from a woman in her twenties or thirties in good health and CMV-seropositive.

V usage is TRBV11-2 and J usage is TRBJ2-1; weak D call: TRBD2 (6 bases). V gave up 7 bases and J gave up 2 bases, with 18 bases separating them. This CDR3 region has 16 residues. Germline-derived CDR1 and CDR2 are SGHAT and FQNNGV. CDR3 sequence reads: CASISLGGETYNEQFF. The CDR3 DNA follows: TGTGCCAGCATTTCATTAGGCGGGGAGACCTACAATGAGCAGTTCTTC.

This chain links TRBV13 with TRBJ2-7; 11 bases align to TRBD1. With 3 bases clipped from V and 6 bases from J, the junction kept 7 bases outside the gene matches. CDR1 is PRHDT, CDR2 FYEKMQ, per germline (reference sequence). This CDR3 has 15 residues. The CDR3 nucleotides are TGTGCCAGCAGCTTTCAGGGGACAGGGGGTCGCGAGCAGTACTTC. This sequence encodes CASSFQGTGGREQYF.